This T cell receptor beta chain was recovered during a study of glioma-infiltrating T cells. Broader study findings: Only very few CDR3 sequences appeared in both tissue and blood. Above-expected tissue-blood divergence occurred in all gliomas, most in low-grade ones.

The iRepertoire nested amplicon-rescue multiplex PCR amplified TCR alpha and beta CDR3s from RNA. TCRdb called the multiplex PCR reads again in MiXCR, with one record for every CDR3 protein. The sample lists fewer than 250,000 distinct CDR3 sequences; roughly a third were seen once. CDR1 and CDR2 from the germline V gene are LNHDA and SQIVND (reference sequence). Trimming cost V 5 bases and J 4 bases; bases outside gene matches: 12. CDR3 length equals 17 residues. Of note for this clonotype: Its antigen remains unknown. No conserved phenylalanine or tryptophan is present at the end of the CDR3, so a read error is the likely explanation.

This receptor was taken from a human donor with low-grade glioma or glioblastoma, undergoing nonglioma brain surgery, or in good health (not recorded which). The genes are TRBV19 and TRBJ2-5; 11 bases map to TRBD2. Sequencing was done on a sample of glioma tissue, nonneoplastic brain tissue, or PBMCs (not recorded which). CDR3 sequence: CASSVLTLAGVPETQYL. The CDR3 bases are TGTGCCAGTAGTGTCCTAACACTAGCGGGAGTTCCAGAGACCCAGTACCTC.